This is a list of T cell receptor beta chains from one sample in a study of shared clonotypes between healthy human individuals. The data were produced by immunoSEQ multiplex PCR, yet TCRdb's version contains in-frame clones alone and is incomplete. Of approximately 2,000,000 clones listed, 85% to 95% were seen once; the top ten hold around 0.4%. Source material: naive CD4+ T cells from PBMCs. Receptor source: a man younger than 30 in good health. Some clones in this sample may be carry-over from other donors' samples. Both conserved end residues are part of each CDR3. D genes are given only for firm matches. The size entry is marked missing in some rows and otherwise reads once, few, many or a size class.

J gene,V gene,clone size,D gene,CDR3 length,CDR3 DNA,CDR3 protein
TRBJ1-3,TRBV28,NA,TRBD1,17,TGTACCAGCAGTCTCCCGGGACAGGGATTCTCTGGAAACACCATATATTTT,CTSSLPGQGFSGNTIYF
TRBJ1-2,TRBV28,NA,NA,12,TGTGCCAGCAAGTCAGGCCAGGGGGGCTACACCTTC,CASKSGQGGYTF
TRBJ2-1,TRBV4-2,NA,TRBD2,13,TGTGCCAGCAGCCTTACAGCGGGAGCTAAGCAGTTCTTC,CASSLTAGAKQFF
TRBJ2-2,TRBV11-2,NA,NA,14,TGTGCCAGCAGACCTAGGCAGGGGATCGGGGAGCTGTTTTTT,CASRPRQGIGELFF
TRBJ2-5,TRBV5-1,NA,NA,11,TGCGCCAGCAGCACCGAAGAGACCCAGTACTTC,CASSTEETQYF
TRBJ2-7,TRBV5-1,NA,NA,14,TGCGCCAGCAGCTGGACCGCGGAGTCCTACGAGCAGTACTTC,CASSWTAESYEQYF
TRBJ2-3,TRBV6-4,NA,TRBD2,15,TGTGCCAGCAGAGCTAGCGGGAGGGCCGCAGATACGCAGTATTTT,CASRASGRAADTQYF
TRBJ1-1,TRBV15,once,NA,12,TGTGCCACCAGCTATCTGGGCACTGAAGCTTTCTTT,CATSYLGTEAFF
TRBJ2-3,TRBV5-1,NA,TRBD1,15,TGCGCCAGCAGCTTGGCTGGACAGGGAACAGATACGCAGTATTTT,CASSLAGQGTDTQYF
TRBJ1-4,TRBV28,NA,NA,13,TGTGCCAGCAGTCGGGGACCTAGTGAAAAACTGTTTTTT,CASSRGPSEKLFF
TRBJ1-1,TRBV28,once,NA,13,TGTGCCAGCAGCGTCGGGGTGAACACTGAAGCTTTCTTT,CASSVGVNTEAFF
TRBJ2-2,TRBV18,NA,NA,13,TGTGCCAGCTCACCCCCAGAAATGAGGGAGCTGTTTTTT,CASSPPEMRELFF
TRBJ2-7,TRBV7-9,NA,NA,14,TGTGCCAGCAGCTTAAGAGGACGGCTCTACGAGCAGTACTTC,CASSLRGRLYEQYF
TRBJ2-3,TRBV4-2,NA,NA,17,TGTGCCAGCAGCCAAGAGGGGCCGAGGCTAGCCACAGATACGCAGTATTTT,CASSQEGPRLATDTQYF
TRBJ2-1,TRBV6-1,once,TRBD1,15,TGTGCCAGCAGTGCCGGGACAGACTTCTACAATGAGCAGTTCTTC,CASSAGTDFYNEQFF
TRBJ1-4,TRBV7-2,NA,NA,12,TGTGCCAGCAGCAGGCCTAATGAAAAACTGTTTTTT,CASSRPNEKLFF
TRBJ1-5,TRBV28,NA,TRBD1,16,TGTGCCAGCAGTCCCCCCCGAGGAGGGGGCCGACAGCCCCAGCATTTT,CASSPPRGGGRQPQHF
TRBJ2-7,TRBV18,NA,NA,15,TGTGCCAGCTCACCTCTAGGGGACTCCTTCTCCGAGCAGTACTTC,CASSPLGDSFSEQYF
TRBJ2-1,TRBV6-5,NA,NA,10,TGTGCCAGCAGTAGGAATGAGCAGTTCTTC,CASSRNEQFF
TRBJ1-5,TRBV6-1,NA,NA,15,TGTGCCAGCAGTGGTGGCACTGTGTCCCTTCAGCCCCAGCATTTT,CASSGGTVSLQPQHF
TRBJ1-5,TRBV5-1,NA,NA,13,TGCGCCAGCCACGGGGGCCCCAATCAGCCCCAGCATTTT,CASHGGPNQPQHF
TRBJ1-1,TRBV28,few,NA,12,TGTGCCAGCAGTTTAAGGACCCATGAAGCTTTCTTT,CASSLRTHEAFF
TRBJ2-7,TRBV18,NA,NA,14,TGTGCCAGCTCACCTCCTACAGGGTTCAACGAGCAGTACTTC,CASSPPTGFNEQYF
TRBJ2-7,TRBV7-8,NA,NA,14,TGTGCCAGCAGCTTAGGGGACACTAGGTACGAGCAGTACTTC,CASSLGDTRYEQYF
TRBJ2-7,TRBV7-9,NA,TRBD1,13,TGTGCCAGCAGTCCGGGACAGTACTACGAGCAGTACTTC,CASSPGQYYEQYF
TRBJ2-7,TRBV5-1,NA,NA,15,TGCGCCAGCAGCTTGGCCCCAGGGAGCTCCTACGAGCAGTACTTC,CASSLAPGSSYEQYF
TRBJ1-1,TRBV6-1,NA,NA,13,TGTGCCAGCAGTCCTAAGGACTGGGTAGAAGCTTTCTTT,CASSPKDWVEAFF
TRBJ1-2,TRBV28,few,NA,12,TGTGCCAGCAGTAACGGAGACTATGGCTACACCTTC,CASSNGDYGYTF
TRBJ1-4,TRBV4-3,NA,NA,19,TGCGCCAGCAGCCAAGAGGGACGGACGGGGTTTGCAACTAATGAAAAACTGTTTTTT,CASSQEGRTGFATNEKLFF
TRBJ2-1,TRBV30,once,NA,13,TGTGCCTGGAGTGCCGGGGGCTACAATGAGCAGTTCTTC,CAWSAGGYNEQFF
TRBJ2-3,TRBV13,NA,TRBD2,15,TGTGCCAGCAGCGTAGCGGGAGAGGGCACAGATACGCAGTATTTT,CASSVAGEGTDTQYF